A selection of T cell receptor beta chains follows, all from one sample in a study of T cells in Graves' hyperthyroidism and ophthalmopathy. A single record per CDR3 protein comes from TCRdb applying MiXCR to the multiplex PCR reads. The top ten hold roughly 55% of the sample, which has under 250,000 distinct CDR3 sequences, approximately 16% seen once. Sequenced material: blood. The source of these receptors is a woman aged 45 to 65 with Graves' hyperthyroidism. CDR3s include the opening cysteine and the closing phenylalanine or tryptophan. A D gene is named only where the DNA matches it firmly. Size is omitted from some rows. Given values are once, few, many or a class for expanded clones.

cdr3_length	clone_size	d_call	v_call	j_call	cdr3_aa	cdr3_nt
12	-	-	TRBV2	TRBJ1-2	CASSVDNYGYTF	TGTGCCAGCAGTGTAGACAACTATGGCTACACCTTC
16	many	-	TRBV5-1	TRBJ1-5	CASSLDGQKRNQPQHF	TGCGCCAGCAGCTTGGACGGGCAGAAACGCAATCAGCCCCAGCATTTT
15	many	-	TRBV10-3	TRBJ1-2	CAITESPKTTYGYTF	TGTGCCATCACCGAATCGCCGAAAACGACCTATGGCTACACCTTC
17	many	-	TRBV12-5	TRBJ2-1	CASAPPGASGGWNEQFF	TGTGCTAGTGCCCCACCGGGGGCTAGCGGAGGTTGGAATGAGCAGTTCTTC
14	many	TRBD1	TRBV28	TRBJ1-1	CASSLWTGGTEAFF	TGTGCCAGCAGTTTATGGACAGGGGGCACTGAAGCTTTCTTT
13	many	-	TRBV27	TRBJ1-2	CASSPSSHYGYTF	TGTGCCAGCAGTCCTTCGTCTCACTATGGCTACACCTTC
12	-	-	TRBV29-1	TRBJ1-2	CSVEFGDYGYTF	TGCAGCGTTGAGTTCGGAGACTATGGCTACACCTTC
16	few	TRBD1	TRBV5-1	TRBJ2-5	CASSLPGQRNQETQYF	TGCGCCAGCAGCTTACCGGGACAGAGAAACCAAGAGACCCAGTACTTC
18	many	TRBD1	TRBV4-1	TRBJ1-5	CASSQEGQGPYSNQPQHF	TGCGCCAGCAGCCAAGAGGGACAGGGTCCTTATAGCAATCAGCCCCAGCATTTT
15	few	-	TRBV28	TRBJ1-3	CASSMTGYSGNTIYF	TGTGCCAGCAGTATGACAGGATACTCTGGAAACACCATATATTTT
15	many	-	TRBV5-6	TRBJ2-1	CASSFRGTSYNEQFF	TGTGCCAGCAGCTTCAGGGGTACTTCCTACAATGAGCAGTTCTTC
16	many	-	TRBV20-1	TRBJ2-3	CSARDPLSGPTDTQYF	TGCAGTGCTAGAGATCCCCTCTCGGGCCCCACAGATACGCAGTATTTT
14	many	TRBD1	TRBV7-9	TRBJ2-7	CASSTLGTAYEQYF	TGTGCCAGCAGCACGTTGGGGACAGCCTACGAGCAGTACTTC
14	few	-	TRBV11-3	TRBJ2-2	CASSLMRNTGELFF	TGTGCCAGCAGCCTTATGAGGAACACCGGGGAGCTGTTTTTT
16	many	TRBD1	TRBV6-1	TRBJ2-1	CASLDHRGDGGNEQFF	TGTGCCAGCCTTGATCACAGGGGAGATGGGGGCAATGAGCAGTTCTTC
17	-	TRBD1	TRBV20-1	TRBJ2-5	CGARDLLGQGYQETQYF	TGCGGTGCTAGAGATCTCCTGGGACAGGGATACCAAGAGACCCAGTACTTC
13	many	-	TRBV2	TRBJ2-7	CASSEGTPGEQYF	TGTGCCAGCAGTGAAGGGACTCCCGGCGAGCAGTACTTC
11	many	-	TRBV14	TRBJ1-2	CASSQRGGYTF	TGTGCCAGCAGCCAGAGGGGTGGCTACACCTTC
16	-	TRBD1	TRBV5-1	TRBJ1-4	CASSLEGTGYFEKLFF	TGCGCCAGCAGCTTGGAAGGGACAGGGTATTTCGAAAAACTGTTTTTT
13	many	-	TRBV12-3/TRBV12-4	TRBJ1-2	CASSPQTLNGYTF	TGTGCCAGCAGTCCCCAAACTTTGAATGGCTACACCTTC
12	few	-	TRBV14	TRBJ2-7	CASSQWAYEQYF	TGTGCCAGCAGCCAATGGGCTTACGAGCAGTACTTC
16	-	-	TRBV7-6	TRBJ1-3	CASSLGLPGAGNTIYF	TGTGCCAGCAGCTTAGGGTTGCCAGGGGCTGGAAACACCATATATTTT
14	few	TRBD2	TRBV29-1	TRBJ2-1	CSVPGTSGANEQFF	TGCAGCGTTCCCGGGACTAGCGGGGCCAATGAGCAGTTCTTC
14	many	TRBD1	TRBV12-3/TRBV12-4	TRBJ1-5	CASRTGVGNQPQHF	TGTGCCAGCAGGACAGGGGTAGGCAATCAGCCCCAGCATTTT
13	-	-	TRBV5-6	TRBJ1-5	CASSRWGDQPQHF	TGTGCCAGCAGCCGTTGGGGGGATCAGCCCCAGCATTTT
15	few	-	TRBV6-2/TRBV6-3	TRBJ1-5	CASSPSGVSNQPQHF	TGTGCCAGCAGCCCCTCCGGGGTTAGCAATCAGCCCCAGCATTTT
16	few	-	TRBV27	TRBJ1-5	CASSSLGQSSNQPQHF	TGTGCCAGCAGTTCCCTAGGACAGAGTAGCAATCAGCCCCAGCATTTT
17	-	-	TRBV3-1	TRBJ2-5	CASSQFGFGGGEETQYF	TGTGCCAGCAGCCAATTTGGATTTGGTGGCGGAGAGGAGACCCAGTACTTC
14	few	TRBD2	TRBV6-1	TRBJ2-1	CASSGTSEGSKQFF	TGTGCCAGCAGCGGGACTAGCGAGGGCAGTAAGCAGTTCTTC
14	many	-	TRBV20-1	TRBJ1-1	CSARVGGMNTEAFF	TGCAGTGCTAGAGTGGGCGGGATGAACACTGAAGCTTTCTTT
15	many	-	TRBV6-1	TRBJ1-1	CASARNSDWYTEAFF	TGTGCCAGCGCCCGTAACAGCGACTGGTACACTGAAGCTTTCTTT
14	-	-	TRBV4-1	TRBJ1-2	CASSQDLGGGGYTF	TGCGCCAGCAGCCAAGATCTAGGGGGGGGAGGCTACACCTTC
13	few	-	TRBV30	TRBJ1-4	CAWIDRAYEKLFF	TGTGCCTGGATCGACCGGGCCTACGAAAAACTGTTTTTT
13	once	-	TRBV14	TRBJ2-1	CASSTIDSGRPFF	TGTGCCAGCAGCACAATCGACTCGGGGAGGCCGTTCTTC
18	-	TRBD2	TRBV12-3/TRBV12-4	TRBJ2-3	CASSLMAGGSISTDTRYF	TGTGCCAGCAGTTTAATGGCGGGAGGGTCAATAAGCACAGATACGCGGTATTTT
12	many	-	TRBV28	TRBJ2-1	CASSLDRDEQFF	TGTGCCAGCAGTTTAGATCGGGACGAGCAGTTCTTC
15	-	TRBD2	TRBV3-1	TRBJ2-1	CASSQGGGRANEQFF	TGTGCCAGCAGCCAAGGTGGCGGGAGGGCCAATGAGCAGTTCTTC
14	many	-	TRBV15	TRBJ2-1	CATSRGSSYNEQFF	TGTGCCACCAGCAGAGGAAGCTCCTACAATGAGCAGTTCTTC
16	-	-	TRBV20-1	TRBJ2-2	CSAMTNPPLHSGELFF	TGCAGTGCTATGACAAATCCTCCTCTTCACTCCGGGGAGCTGTTTTTT
12	few	TRBD1	TRBV27	TRBJ1-5	CASSYRGQPQHF	TGTGCCAGCAGTTACAGGGGTCAGCCCCAGCATTTT
16	-	TRBD1	TRBV30	TRBJ2-2	CAWSVQGAINTGELFF	TGTGCCTGGAGTGTCCAGGGGGCGATAAACACCGGGGAGCTGTTTTTT
14	-	-	TRBV4-1	TRBJ2-1	CASSHQENYGEQFF	TGCGCCAGCAGCCACCAGGAGAACTACGGTGAGCAGTTCTTC
14	few	-	TRBV15	TRBJ2-7	CATSRGEKDWEQYF	TGTGCCACCAGCAGAGGAGAGAAAGACTGGGAGCAGTACTTC
15	many	TRBD1	TRBV5-6	TRBJ2-3	CASSLSGQDTDTQYF	TGTGCCAGCAGCTTGTCTGGACAGGACACAGATACGCAGTATTTT
14	many	TRBD2	TRBV30	TRBJ2-4	CAWSVQRGGNIQYF	TGTGCCTGGAGTGTACAGCGGGGGGGAAACATTCAGTACTTC
15	-	TRBD2	TRBV20-1	TRBJ2-7	CSARDPLAGAYEQYF	TGCAGTGCTAGAGACCCACTAGCGGGAGCCTACGAGCAGTACTTC
12	many	-	TRBV12-3/TRBV12-4	TRBJ1-2	CASSLSQVGYTF	TGTGCCAGCAGTTTATCACAGGTTGGCTACACCTTC
13	many	-	TRBV4-1	TRBJ1-1	CASSPTRGLEAFF	TGCGCCAGCAGCCCGACCCGGGGGCTAGAAGCTTTCTTT
15	-	-	TRBV5-1	TRBJ2-7	CASSLAGGAVYEQYF	TGCGCCAGCAGCTTGGCCGGAGGAGCGGTTTACGAGCAGTACTTC
14	many	TRBD2	TRBV5-8	TRBJ2-5	CASTNGLAVETQYF	TGTGCCAGCACCAACGGACTAGCGGTAGAGACCCAGTACTTC
12	many	-	TRBV10-3	TRBJ2-1	CAISERYNEQFF	TGTGCCATCAGTGAACGGTACAATGAGCAGTTCTTC
14	few	-	TRBV19	TRBJ1-1	CASRQERGNTEAFF	TGTGCCAGTAGGCAGGAGAGGGGGAACACTGAAGCTTTCTTT
13	many	-	TRBV18	TRBJ2-5	CASSPYDRSTQYF	TGTGCCAGCTCACCGTACGACCGTTCGACCCAGTACTTC